This T cell receptor (beta chain) was obtained from a study of memory CD4+ T cells and cytomegalovirus serostatus (dated by TCRdb to between 2018 and 2021). Regarding the study in general: A total of roughly 33 healthy Belgian adults, of whom 9 were CMV seropositive and roughly 25 were CMV seronegative, were included in the cohort. To replicate a published TCR-based CMV serostatus classifier, the researchers sequenced the CD4+ memory TCRbeta repertoires of a Belgian cohort whose cytomegalovirus serostatus was known. Points the paper makes about the study in general: On the Belgian cohort, the classifier based on the original framework reached a median bootstrapped AUC of 0.95, with a 95% CI of 0.76-1.00. For CMV serostatus prediction, a median bootstrapped AUC of approximately 0.95 was reached with the original framework, and a median bootstrapped AUC of roughly 0.89 was reached with a US-trained random forest. Only CD4+CD45RO+ memory cells were sequenced, in contrast to the original study, which included naive and memory CD4+ and CD8+ populations. Of 164 previously reported CMV-associated TCRbeta sequences, 60 to 85 appeared in the CD4+ memory repertoires, each in one to five individuals. The results were read as suggesting that the CMV-associated TCR signature is, for the most part, present in the CD4+ memory repertoire.

Genomic DNA was extracted from sorted cells with the Quick-DNA Microprep Kit. Amplification of TCRbeta DNA was done with the immunoSEQ hsTCRbeta kit, following the protocol from the manufacturer. An Illumina MiSeq instrument was used to sequence the TCRbeta libraries. In the authors' own workflow: Once out-of-frame sequences had been removed, about 2,000,000 distinct TCRbeta sequences were left, which works out to an average of approximately 72,000 per individual. Each individual was scored according to the count of roughly 170 previously reported CMV-associated TCRbeta sequences and the total productive distinct TCRbeta count. A beta-binomial model was reimplemented in Python, and random forests from scikit-learn, run with default parameters, were trained on data from the US cohort. Classifier performance on the Belgian cohort was reported as the median AUC with percentile confidence intervals calculated over 10,000 bootstrap iterations. TCRdb took this table from immuneACCESS and kept in-frame rearrangements with V and J called. Such tables lack part of the clones; where checked against another copy, unresolved V genes explain under half of the gap, and the rest is unexplained. V and J calls and clone size are as listed in that table; D and trimming were resolved from the DNA. This sample lists tens of thousands of clones; 65% to 85% were detected once. The top ten clones comprise approximately 0.64% of the sample.

Single viable CD3+CD4+CD8-CD45RO+ cells were sorted as memory CD4+ T cells on a FACSAria II. CMV serostatus was assessed using a Roche Elecsys assay, by which serum IgG against CMV pp150, pp28, p38 and p52 was detected. Following thawing, total CD4+ T cells were enriched through positive selection using CD4 magnetic microbeads. The samples came from a different study that was designed specifically to examine the CD4+ T cell memory repertoire. Peripheral blood mononuclear cells were isolated and cryopreserved according to standard operating procedures, and serum was kept at -80 degrees C. Staining used CD3-PerCP (BW264/56), CD4-APC (RPA-T4), CD45RO-PE (UCHT1) and CD8-Pacific Orange (3B5) antibodies, with Sytox blue excluding non-viable cells. Reading from cysteine to phenylalanine, the CDR3 counts 11 amino acids. The read is trimmed to its CDR3 DNA, 33 bases read in frame from base 1. A distance of 9 bases separates the germline ends of V and J, which lose 5 bases and 8 bases respectively. Looking up the germline V gene yields CDR1 SQVTM and CDR2 ANQGSEA.

This clone has more than one count but fewer than ten. The antigen it binds to is not known. No base qualities exist here, and no much larger clone lies one base off it. Sample: memory CD4+ T cells from blood. The receptor was isolated from an adult in good health and CMV-seronegative. This sequence uses TRBV29-1 and TRBJ2-2; TRBD2 is possibly the D segment (5 matching bases). The CDR3 sequence is CSVRESGELFF. Read as DNA, the sequence is TGCAGCGTTCGGGAATCTGGGGAGCTGTTTTTT.